The clone carrying this T cell receptor (beta chain) was observed a handful of times. In the PCR, 60 Vbeta and 13 Jbeta primers were used. TCRdb's table, derived via immunoSEQ multiplex PCR, lists solely in-frame clones and lacks some. The sample records 85,000 to 130,000 clones, around 10% being singletons. This sample stems from a study of cytomegalovirus exposure and HLA in healthy donors. About the study: An analysis done earlier identified approximately 120 million unique TCR beta sequences from 190 million or so T cells.

Germline CDR1 reads SGHAT; CDR2 reads FQDESV (reference sequence). The CDR3 loop spans 15 amino acids. The V and J ends lost 3 bases and 2 bases respectively, with 13 bases between them. The chain carries TRBV11-1 and TRBJ1-2, with D perhaps matching TRBD1 (5 bases). The sequence derives from a man in his forties in good health and CMV-seropositive. The sample taken for sequencing was PBMCs. The CDR3 coding sequence is TGTGCCAGCAGCTTGGAGGGGCCCCCAAACTATGGCTACACCTTC. Amino acids: CASSLEGPPNYGYTF.